This entry concerns a single T cell receptor beta chain. The sample originates from a study of technical replicates of blood from a few donors. This table comes from immunoSEQ multiplex PCR, and its TCRdb copy is limited to in-frame clones, with some not included. The sample carries just under 85,000 clones, approximately 90% recorded once. This CDR3 has 13 residues. After removal of 8 bases from V and 5 bases from J, the junction contained 7 bases not matched to a gene. In germline, CDR1 is MNHNS, CDR2 SASEGT. The sample consisted of T cells isolated from PBMCs. The V and J genes are TRBV6-1 and TRBJ2-7; 9 positions match TRBD1. This clonotype originated in a human donor in good health. The CDR3 nucleotides are TGTGCCAGCGGCGGGACAGGGTACAACGAGCAGTACTTC. Protein product: CASGGTGYNEQYF.